This TCR beta chain appears in the sequencing data of a study of early T cells in non-severe SARS-CoV-2 infection. Study-wide context: Unpaired chains resulted from sequencing bulk RNA of unsorted whole blood.

Researchers attached unique molecular identifiers to individual cDNA molecules. MiXCR, run by TCRdb on the 5' RACE reads, gives a single entry per CDR3 protein. The profile shows 55,000 to 75,000 distinct CDR3 sequences, 6% to 8.5% of them singletons. This clonotype was recorded many times. Its cognate antigen is unknown. General observations from the study: Anti-spike CD8 responses were favored in VDJdb matching, and private and CD4 specificities were missed.

Germline values: CDR1 DFQATT, CDR2 SNEGSKA (reference sequence). The CDR3 contains 11 residues. With 0 bases removed from V and 5 bases from J, the gap between germline ends came to 2 bases. The chain employs TRBV20-1 and TRBJ2-1; D unclear. Sequencing used whole blood. This clonotype was sampled from an adult who was a healthcare worker with PCR-confirmed SARS-CoV-2 infection or an uninfected control (not recorded which). The CDR3 DNA reads TGCAGTGCTAGAGAGGACAATGAGCAGTTCTTC. Its translation is CSAREDNEQFF.